This is a list of T cell receptor beta chains from one sample in a study of blood T cell repertoires in COVID-19. Repertoires were generated with immunoSEQ multiplex PCR, while TCRdb's copy carries only in-frame clones and drops some. The repertoire holds around 43,000 clones, with around 79% as singletons. Material: peripheral blood. These receptors were collected from a human donor in a cohort sampled during active COVID-19. The CDR3 runs from the conserved cysteine through the conserved F or W. The D gene is left open where the match is weak. The size of a clone is reported for some rows only, either as once, few or many, or as a class for expanded clones.

TRBJ1-2	TRBV28	NA	TRBD1	TGTGCCAGCAGCCCCGGGACAGGTGTTTCATATGGCTACACCTTC	CASSPGTGVSYGYTF
TRBJ2-1	TRBV7-2	NA	TRBD2	TGTGCCAGCAGCTTAGAGGCGATAGCGGGGAATGAGCAGTTCTTC	CASSLEAIAGNEQFF
TRBJ2-1	TRBV20-1	NA	NA	TGCAGTGCTAGAGATGGGCTACCCCTGTTCTTC	CSARDGLPLFF
TRBJ1-2	TRBV11-3	NA	NA	TGTGCCAGCAGCGACCGCCGGGGGAACTATGGCTACACCTTC	CASSDRRGNYGYTF
TRBJ1-1	TRBV5-8	NA	TRBD1	TGTGCCAGCAGCCTACGGACAGGGGGCGGTACTGAAGCTTTCTTT	CASSLRTGGGTEAFF
TRBJ2-1	TRBV7-2	few	NA	TGTGCCAGCAGCCCGGTTCCAGGACAGCTCAATGAGCAGTTCTTC	CASSPVPGQLNEQFF
TRBJ1-5	TRBV6-2/TRBV6-3	NA	NA	TGTGCCAGCAGTGGAACAGGGAGCAATCAGCCCCAGCATTTT	CASSGTGSNQPQHF
TRBJ2-1	TRBV10-1	NA	NA	TGCGCCAGCAGTGAGTCGTCGGAGGCGGGAGAGCAGTTCTTC	CASSESSEAGEQFF
TRBJ2-7	TRBV10-3	NA	NA	TGTGCCATCAGTGAGCAAGGGGGGGCGTCCTACGAGCAGTACTTC	CAISEQGGASYEQYF
TRBJ2-1	TRBV15	NA	NA	TGTGCCACCAGGGGGGGAGCGCGCTCCTACAATGAGCAGTTCTTC	CATRGGARSYNEQFF
TRBJ2-7	TRBV6-1	once	NA	TGTGCCAGCAGTGTGCGGTCGGTCACGGGTAGAGGGGGAGAGCAGTACTTC	CASSVRSVTGRGGEQYF
TRBJ2-5	TRBV25-1	NA	NA	TGTGCCAGCACCTCGATAGGACGGGAGACCCAAGAGACCCAGTACTTC	CASTSIGRETQETQYF
TRBJ2-1	TRBV10-3	NA	NA	TGTGCCATCAGTTCCCTAGGGGATGCCTACAATGAGCAGTTCTTC	CAISSLGDAYNEQFF
TRBJ2-7	TRBV12-2	NA	NA	TGTGCAAGTCGCTTAAAGGGCCTAGGGGTATACGAGCAGTACTTC	CASRLKGLGVYEQYF
TRBJ1-1	TRBV9	NA	NA	TGTGCCAGCAGCGCAAGATTTCGGGACACTGAAGCTTTCTTT	CASSARFRDTEAFF
TRBJ2-2	TRBV2	NA	TRBD2	TGTGCCAGCAGTGAATGGAGCGGGAGGGCCTCCGGGGAGCTGTTTTTT	CASSEWSGRASGELFF
TRBJ2-7	TRBV3-1/TRBV3-2	NA	NA	TGTGCCAGCAGCCAAGGACTCCTCTCCTACGAGCAGTACTTC	CASSQGLLSYEQYF
TRBJ2-3	TRBV27	few	TRBD2	TGTGCCAGCCAGCGGGAGGGCACAGATACGCAGTATTTT	CASQREGTDTQYF
TRBJ2-7	TRBV11-2	NA	NA	TGTGCCAGCAGCTACCTAACGAAGCCCTACGAGCAGTACTTC	CASSYLTKPYEQYF
TRBJ2-5	TRBV6-5	NA	NA	TGTGCCAGCAGTAGACTGGCGCAGGAGACCCAGTACTTC	CASSRLAQETQYF
TRBJ2-5	TRBV28	NA	NA	TGTGCCAGCAGTTTTGGGGGGAGGAAGGAGACCCAGTACTTC	CASSFGGRKETQYF
TRBJ1-1	TRBV24-1	once	NA	TGTGCCACCGGGGCGGGGGTGCGGACTGAAGCTTTCTTT	CATGAGVRTEAFF
TRBJ1-1	TRBV5-1	NA	TRBD1	TGCGCCAGCAGCCCAGGGGGTGCAACGGGCACTGAAGCTTTCTTT	CASSPGGATGTEAFF
TRBJ2-2	TRBV18	few	NA	TGTGCCAGCTCCCCCAGGGAGGACACCGGGGAGCTGTTTTTT	CASSPREDTGELFF
TRBJ2-1	TRBV2	NA	TRBD2	TGTGCCAGCAGTGAGGCTAGCGGGTCCTACAATGAGCAGTTCTTC	CASSEASGSYNEQFF
TRBJ1-1	TRBV27	NA	NA	TGTGCCAGCAGACCTCAGATGAACACTGAAGCTTTCTTT	CASRPQMNTEAFF
TRBJ1-4	TRBV28	NA	NA	TGTGCCAGCAGTCCCCGGAGACTTAATGAAAAACTGTTTTTT	CASSPRRLNEKLFF
TRBJ2-3	TRBV28	NA	TRBD2	TGTGCCAGCGTTGGAGGGACTAACACAGATACGCAGTATTTT	CASVGGTNTDTQYF
TRBJ2-1	TRBV7-2	NA	TRBD1	TGTGCCAGCAGCTTAGCGCGGGGACAGGGGGCGGGTAATGAGCAGTTCTTC	CASSLARGQGAGNEQFF
TRBJ2-7	TRBV29-1	once	NA	TGCAGCGTTACACCAGGGAAAAAAGGCTACGAGCAGTACTTC	CSVTPGKKGYEQYF
TRBJ2-7	TRBV5-1	NA	TRBD1	TGCGCCAGCAGCTTGGCCTCGGGACAGGGGGGGAAGCAGTACTTC	CASSLASGQGGKQYF
TRBJ2-7	TRBV6-5	NA	TRBD2	TGTGCCACCGAATCTAGCGGGTTTTACGAGCAGTACTTC	CATESSGFYEQYF
TRBJ1-3	TRBV29-1	NA	TRBD1	TGCAGCGTTGAGGGACAGGGGACCTCTGGAAACACCATATATTTT	CSVEGQGTSGNTIYF
TRBJ2-2	TRBV6-6	NA	TRBD2	TGTGCCAGCAGTTATCAGACTAGCGTTACCGGGGAGCTGTTTTTT	CASSYQTSVTGELFF
TRBJ1-3	TRBV11-2	NA	NA	TGTGCCAGCAGCTTAACCGCGCCGGGAAACACCATATATTTT	CASSLTAPGNTIYF
TRBJ2-7	TRBV6-1	NA	NA	TGTGCCAGCAGTGAGGGGGGTACCTCCTACGAGCAGTACTTC	CASSEGGTSYEQYF